What follows describes a single T cell receptor (beta chain). Its specificity is unknown. This sample stems from a study of CD8 T cells in ankylosing spondylitis. The CDR3 contains 17 residues. J was trimmed by 2 bases and V by 7 bases; bases with no gene match: 8. TCR beta libraries were made by quantitative 5'-RACE with molecular barcodes. TCRdb called the 5' RACE reads again in MiXCR, with one record for every CDR3 protein. The profile shows 200,000 to 250,000 distinct CDR3 sequences, around 24% of them singletons. Study-wide findings and caveats: Among TCR beta sequences, a motif of about 8 highly homologous variants appeared characteristic of ankylosing spondylitis blood. Earlier literature documents some of the motif variants in reactive arthritis synovial fluid and blood.

V usage is TRBV12-3 or TRBV12-4 and J usage is TRBJ2-1, with TRBD2 identical over 13 bases. This sequence originates from a male donor with ankylosing spondylitis or in good health (not recorded which). Sequencing was carried out using blood, either unsorted or a sorted T cell fraction (not recorded which). The CDR3 DNA reads as TGTGCCAGCACCTTGAGACTAGCGGGAGGCGCCTACAATGAGCAGTTCTTC. Translating gives CASTLRLAGGAYNEQFF.